This TCR beta chain was found in a study of T cell clusters in autoimmune cytopenias (dated by TCRdb to about 2019). At the level of the whole study: A median TRB sequencing depth of about 50,000 reads per sample was reached, and a median of roughly 2,500 distinct TRB clonotypes per sample was obtained. The goal of the study was to determine whether autoimmune cytopenia patients have a disease-specific immune repertoire signature that could serve as a blood-based biomarker. Peripheral blood TRB and IGH repertoires were sequenced in autoimmune cytopenia patients at active disease and during treatment follow-up, alongside healthy, CLL and autoimmune hepatitis controls.

As concerns this clonotype: Its antigen target is currently unknown.

Per sample, around 230 ng of peripheral blood genomic DNA, around 40,000 genome equivalents, was used for TRB amplification. The germline V gene specifies MNHNS as CDR1 and SASEGT as CDR2. The CDR3, from cysteine to phenylalanine, totals 16 residues. Only the protein is available. The study at large found these results: TRB repertoire shifts, with less even repertoires observed in secondary cytopenia and CLL, were mostly attributed to lymphoma bias rather than autoimmunity. The cluster-lack signature was not observed for secondary cytopenia versus CLL, as the signature was apparently masked by the dominant lymphoma-associated repertoire. A lack of physiological T cell clusters in primary autoimmune cytopenia patients was suggested by GLIPH, as 51 clusters were found to be exclusive to healthy donors versus approximately 17 exclusive to patients. Compared with active autoimmune hepatitis patients, healthy donors had almost three times as many exclusive TRB clusters, a finding consistent with an autoimmunity-wide signature. The T cell clusters were defined in silico only, and their functional role remained to be validated experimentally.

TRB rearrangements were amplified by multiplex PCR following a touch-down protocol, with the TRB-A and TRB-B primer pools mixed in one tube. Illumina adapters and sample indices were added to the amplicons through two consecutive PCR reactions using Phusion HS II polymerase. Amplicons were gel-purified with the NucleoSpin Gel and PCR Clean-up kit, then quantified by Qubit and quality-checked on an Agilent 2100 Bioanalyzer. Libraries were sequenced on an Illumina MiSeq using 600-cycle, single-indexed, paired-end runs. The study's processing was this. Alignment and assembly of TRB reads were performed with MiXCR version 2.1.12 and the default MiXCR reference library. Each unique CDR3 nucleotide sequence defined a clone, and only productive sequences with at least two reads were analysed. Repertoire diversity was assessed by alpha-parameterized diversity profiles (alpha 0 to 5), including Shannon (alpha 1) and Simpson (alpha 2) indices, computed with an R script. The tcR package was used to compute combinatorial TRB VJ usage, and cohorts were compared on this usage by principal component analysis with ade4. Using GLIPH, TCRbeta CDR3s were clustered on pairs of cohorts matched for age and read depth, and a Wilcoxon test was used to compare cluster frequencies. TCRdb reprocessed the reads, and each CDR3 protein sequence is entered once, without DNA. TCRdb's processing, not the authors' own work, is the source of the V and J calls. The table held for this sample gives 3,500 to 4,500 distinct CDR3 sequences. The top ten hold roughly two thirds of the sample.

These data were likewise used in another study, on T cell repertoires in aging, cancer and after chemotherapy. In that second paper, the authors write: Six donor age groups were covered, ranging from 30 or younger up to 70 or older, and each group contained at least three individuals. In the hematological group, the paired samples taken before and after chemotherapy came from chronic lymphocytic leukemia patients who were treated with regimens based on fludarabine or bendamustine. The full dataset contained around 10 million TCR reads. Compared with age-matched healthy donors, untreated patients with hematological or solid cancers had significantly lower TCR diversity and higher clonality in blood. In healthy donors, the decline in TCR diversity with age was mainly explained by loss of richness, whereas in cancer patients loss of evenness was also found to contribute. An increase in median generation probability over the chemotherapy interval was observed in both cancer cohorts, suggesting that the repertoire was reconstituted through rebound thymic output. According to the authors, the repertoire data do not allow conclusions to be drawn about immunological memory after chemotherapy. Lymphoid organ infiltration was present in hematological cancer patients, and this infiltration may itself impair thymic emigration or peripheral T cell expansion. To examine immunoaging and T cell reconstitution after chemotherapy, the study profiled TCR beta repertoires in peripheral blood from healthy donors and cancer patients. Alongside 95 healthy donors serving as a reference group, the cohort included roughly 220 cancer patients, of whom some 91 had hematological cancers and more than 120 had solid cancers. TRB sequences were processed with MiXCR versions 2.12 and 3.0.5. The repertoire metrics were Shannon diversity, evenness, clonality (calculated as one minus evenness), and diversity profiles parameterized by alpha from 0 to 5. The IGoR algorithm was used to calculate generation probabilities of clones in the paired pre- and post-chemotherapy samples.

The sequence came from a human donor with an autoimmune cytopenia or autoimmune hepatitis (not recorded which). Sequencing was done on a sample of peripheral blood. Recombination joined TRBV6-1 with TRBJ2-6; absent DNA, TCRdb's TRBD1 call cannot be checked. CDR3 region: CASSAGQAGGANVLTF.